Given below is one T cell receptor (beta chain) in context. Authors' processing steps: Counts of nucleated cells, estimated from reference gene primer amplification, were obtained. The assay was immunoSEQ multiplex PCR, and TCRdb's table has in-frame clones only and misses some. V and J calls and clone size are copied from that table; D and trimming were computed from the DNA. The sample has about 47,000 clones, around 80% seen once. The data belong to a study of blood T cell repertoires in COVID-19. Looking at the study overall: Material from acute and convalescent COVID-19 was sourced from the United States, Italy and Spain. The analysed material was cDNA or gDNA that came from T cells, B-cell-depleted T cells, or PBMCs.

The CDR3 is 14 amino acids. The germline V gene has CDR1 ENHRY and CDR2 SYGVKD. V dropped 7 bases and J dropped 4; count of bases not matched to a gene: 6. The source of this sequence is an older woman with acute or convalescent COVID-19. The chain recombines TRBV10-3 with TRBJ1-4; 7 positions agree with TRBD1. The specimen was peripheral blood. CDR3 residues: CAIKGTVDNEKLFF. The CDR3, as DNA: TGTGCCATCAAGGGGACAGTAGATAATGAAAAACTGTTTTTT.